This T cell receptor beta chain was obtained from a study of blood T cells in healthy people across ages. The CDR3 totals 16 residues. Germline values: CDR1 MNHEY, CDR2 SMNVEV (reference sequence). Using a J-beta primer mix together with a sample-barcoded 5' primer, a second PCR was run for about 6 to 12 cycles. Each sample provided no less than 2.5 million CDR3-containing paired-end reads. TCRdb re-called the 5' RACE reads through MiXCR, storing one row per CDR3 protein. The repertoire holds fewer than 600,000 distinct CDR3 sequences, roughly a quarter seen once, with over 3.5% in the top ten. As regards this clonotype: Its antigen is as yet unknown.

General study findings and limits: It was held that diversity estimates obtained from one million T cells represented underestimates. Long-lived donors had more naive CD4+ cells and higher diversity than aged donors.

This sample also belongs to another study, concerning T cells of mothers and their children.

This chain joins TRBV27 and TRBJ2-5, with 9 bases fitting TRBD1. The DNA matches TRBJ2-7 better at its end, which makes the J call doubtful. This sequence was found in a boy aged 2-15 years in good health. Sequencing was done on a sample of blood. The CDR3 DNA sequence: TGTGCCAGCAGTTTAGACGGGACAGGGTTAGGCTACGAGCAGTACTTC. This gives the protein CASSLDGTGLGYEQYF.